These 29 T cell receptor beta chains came from one sample sequenced in a study of identifying expanded T cells in peripheral blood. Profiling relied on immunoSEQ multiplex PCR, and the TCRdb table lists in-frame clones only, not all of them. The data show about 110,000 clones, 88% seen once. Sequences were obtained from blood. The receptor source for this set is a person aged 18 to 75 in good health.

The chain is built from TRBV6-5 and TRBJ2-7; TRBD1 is a possible D gene (5 bases). V was pared by 2 bases and J by 2 bases, with 13 bases between. This CDR3 region has 15 residues. From germline, CDR1 is MNHEY and CDR2 SVGAGI. The CDR3: CASSYRAGSTYEQYF. The CDR3 bases are TGTGCCAGCAGTTACCGGGCAGGGTCCACCTACGAGCAGTACTTC.

The V gene is TRBV6-6, the J gene TRBJ2-7; no clear D. The CDR3 runs 11 residues. With 8 bases removed from V and 6 bases from J, the gap between germline ends came to 11 bases. CDR1 is MNHNY, CDR2 SVGAGI, per germline (reference sequence). The CDR3, as DNA: TGTGCCAGCCATGATGGGGTCGAGCAGTACTTC. Amino acids: CASHDGVEQYF.

The chain employs TRBV21-1 and TRBJ1-2; TRBD1 is taken as the D call from the table, unchecked against the DNA. TRBV21-1 is classified as a pseudogene. The CDR3 spans 18 residues. Written as DNA, the CDR3 is TGTGCCAGCAGCAATTTCTCGTTCGGACAGGGGCTCTCGTATGGCTACACCTTC. The encoded protein is CASSNFSFGQGLSYGYTF.

The chain carries TRBV5-1 and TRBJ1-4; D might be TRBD1 (5 bases). The germline V and J ends were trimmed by 0 bases and 6 bases, with 12 bases remaining between them. Germline V gives CDR1 SGHRS, CDR2 YFSETQ. This CDR3 spans 15 amino acids. The CDR3 sequence: CASSLALGRDEKLFF. The CDR3 region has the DNA TGCGCCAGCAGCTTGGCCTTGGGCAGGGATGAAAAACTGTTTTTT. Full variable domain (remainder filled in from reference TRBV5-1 and TRBJ1-4): KAGVTQTPRYLIKTRGQQVTLSCSPISGHRSVSWYQQTPGQGLQFLFEYFSETQRNKGNFPGRFSGRQFSNSRSEMNVSTLELGDSALYLCASSLALGRDEKLFFGSGTQLSVL.

The chain combines TRBV5-5 with TRBJ2-5; tentative D call: TRBD2 (5 bases). Deletions cut 4 bases from V and 7 bases from J, with 14 bases between. In germline, CDR1 is SGHKS, CDR2 YYEKEE (reference sequence). This CDR3 comprises 13 residues. The CDR3 DNA follows: TGTGCCAGCAGCCCAACCGGGGAAGGGACCCAGTACTTC. This sequence encodes CASSPTGEGTQYF.

J is TRBJ2-7 and V is TRBV19; the match to TRBD1 covers 8 bases. Germline values: CDR1 LNHDA, CDR2 SQIVND (reference sequence). The CDR3 sequence is 14 residues long. Trimming at V came to 4 bases and at J to 11 bases, leaving 13 bases not matched to a gene. The CDR3 nucleotides read TGTGCCAGTAGTACTCCGGACAGGGCCCACGGGGAGTACTTC. Translated, it gives CASSTPDRAHGEYF.

This clone was recorded once. The genes are TRBV5-4 and TRBJ2-1; 14 bases line up with TRBD2. J lost 4 bases, V lost 4 bases, and 1 base had no gene match. Germline V gene sequence: CDR1 SGHNT, CDR2 YYREEE (reference sequence). The CDR3 covers 15 residues. In DNA form, the CDR3 reads TGTGCCAGCAGCGGACTAGCGGGAGGTTACAATGAGCAGTTCTTC. This sequence encodes CASSGLAGGYNEQFF.

This chain links TRBV4-3 with TRBJ1-2; D unclear. Deletions cut 0 bases from V and 5 bases from J, with 13 bases between. Per germline, CDR1 LGHNA and CDR2 YSLEER. This CDR3 comprises 15 residues. The CDR3 is CASSQDGVGDYGYTF. In DNA, the CDR3 is TGCGCCAGCAGCCAAGATGGAGTGGGAGATTATGGCTACACCTTC.

The chain is built from TRBV6-1 and TRBJ2-3; D is perhaps TRBD1 or TRBD2 (6 bases each). The CDR3 has 15 amino acids. In germline, CDR1 is MNHNS, CDR2 SASEGT. Trimming took off 1 base at V and 6 bases at J, with 14 bases between the two ends. The CDR3 bases are TGTGCCAGCAGTGAAGTACCGGGGGCAAGGGATACGCAGTATTTT. This gives the protein CASSEVPGARDTQYF.

The rearrangement uses TRBV6-5 and TRBJ2-1; the match to TRBD1 covers 10 bases. Trimming at V came to 7 bases and at J to 8 bases, leaving 8 bases not matched to a gene. The CDR3 is 14 residues long. Per germline, CDR1 MNHEY and CDR2 SVGAGI. The CDR3 bases are TGTGCCAGCATCCGGGGACAGGGGCTGTATGAGCAGTTCTTC. As protein: CASIRGQGLYEQFF.

CDR3 residues: CASSGDYNEQFF. The CDR3, as DNA: TGTGCCAGTAGCGGGGATTACAATGAGCAGTTCTTC. J is TRBJ2-1 and V is TRBV19; TRBD2 is a possible D gene (5 bases). This CDR3 has 12 amino acids. Germline V gene data show CDR1 as LNHDA and CDR2 as SQIVND (reference sequence). V gave up 6 bases and J gave up 4 bases, with 7 bases separating them.

CDR3 DNA sequence: TGCGCCAGCAGCTCGGGACAGAGTAATGAAAAACTGTTTTTT. Its translation: CASSSGQSNEKLFF. The V gene is TRBV5-1, the J gene TRBJ1-4; 7 bases fit TRBD1. Germline loops: CDR1 SGHRS, CDR2 YFSETQ. The CDR3 has 14 amino acids. V dropped 3 bases and J dropped 4; count of bases not matched to a gene: 3.

This chain uses TRBV19 with TRBJ1-1, with a possible D match to TRBD1 (6 bases). Trimming left V 5 bases short and J 0 bases short, with 13 bases between. Germline loops: CDR1 LNHDA, CDR2 SQIVND (reference sequence). The CDR3 consists of 15 residues. DNA of the CDR3: TGTGCCAGTAGTCCGGCGGACAGCCTGAACACTGAAGCTTTCTTT. Translated, it gives CASSPADSLNTEAFF.

The sample holds a few counts of this clone. V usage is TRBV4-2 and J usage is TRBJ2-2; D is possibly TRBD1 or TRBD2 (5 bases each). Trimming cost V 1 base and J 4 bases, with 25 bases left between them. This CDR3 comprises 20 residues. CDR1 and CDR2 (germline): LGHNA, YNFKEQ. The CDR3 here is CASSQVPPFPGPVGTGELFF. In DNA form, the CDR3 reads TGTGCCAGCAGCCAAGTCCCACCCTTTCCGGGACCTGTGGGCACCGGGGAGCTGTTTTTT.

The chain joins TRBV7-5 to TRBJ2-7; the table calls TRBD1, which could not be checked here. TRBV7-5 is an annotated pseudogene. The CDR3 loop spans 14 amino acids. CDR3 bases: TGTGCCAGAAGGGAACAGGGGGGTTCCTACGAGCAGTACTTC. Translating it yields CARREQGGSYEQYF.

This rearrangement joins TRBV10-3 to TRBJ2-2; D call uncertain. The CDR3 consists of 13 residues. Trimming took 7 bases from V and 1 from J, leaving 7 bases between them. Germline-derived CDR1 and CDR2 are ENHRY and SYGVKD. The CDR3: CAITQMNTGELFF. The CDR3 DNA sequence: TGTGCCATCACCCAAATGAACACCGGGGAGCTGTTTTTT.

This chain joins TRBV9 and TRBJ2-5, with TRBD2 as a possible D gene (6 bases). The CDR3 totals 16 residues. V shed 3 bases and J shed 5 bases, with 20 bases lying between them. The germline V gene encodes CDR1 SGDLS and CDR2 YYNGEE. The CDR3 is CASSASEGDSFETQYF. The CDR3, as DNA: TGTGCCAGCAGCGCCTCCGAAGGGGACTCGTTCGAGACCCAGTACTTC.

The J gene is TRBJ2-1, the V gene TRBV6-1; 7 bases are shared with TRBD2. Germline assignment: CDR1 MNHNS and CDR2 SASEGT. The V segment lost 3 bases and the J segment 2 bases; nucleotides outside the gene matches: 7. This CDR3 contains 16 residues. The chain's CDR3 is CASSEPSSGPYNEQFF. The DNA of the CDR3 is TGTGCCAGCAGTGAGCCCTCTAGCGGACCCTACAATGAGCAGTTCTTC.

The chain joins TRBV19 to TRBJ1-6, with D tentatively TRBD1 (6 bases). The CDR3 is 14 residues long. V was cut by 10 bases and J by 2 bases, with 12 bases left in between. In germline, CDR1 is LNHDA, CDR2 SQIVND (reference sequence). CDR3 DNA sequence: TGTGCCACTCGCCGACAGGCCTATAATTCACCCCTCCACTTT. Translation gives CATRRQAYNSPLHF.

CDR3 nucleotide sequence: TGTGCCAGCAGCGTGGCCCTTGGGCCCAAGTACGAGCAGTACTTC. Amino acid sequence: CASSVALGPKYEQYF. The J gene is TRBJ2-7, the V gene TRBV5-4, with D unresolved. Trimming cost V 4 bases and J 4 bases, with 18 bases left between them. The CDR3 has 15 amino acids. The germline CDR1 and CDR2 sequences are SGHNT and YYREEE (reference sequence).

J is TRBJ2-2 and V is TRBV7-6; 8 bases fit TRBD2. CDR1 SGHVS and CDR2 FNYEAQ come from the germline V gene. This CDR3 spans 19 amino acids. Trimming removed 5 bases from V and 0 bases from J; junction bases left unmatched: 14. CDR3 loop: CASSHPLGAAGANTGELFF. The CDR3 region has the DNA TGTGCCAGCAGCCACCCCCTGGGCGCAGCGGGGGCGAACACCGGGGAGCTGTTTTTT.

This clone showed up just once. The chain couples TRBV5-1 to TRBJ2-2; D tentatively reads TRBD1 or TRBD2 (6 bases each). Trimming stripped 2 bases from V and 5 bases from J, with 10 bases between. The CDR3 contains 14 residues. Germline V CDR1 and CDR2: SGHRS, YFSETQ. In DNA form, the CDR3 reads TGCGCCAGCAGCTTCGGAGGGGGTACCGGGGAGCTGTTTTTT. Encoded protein: CASSFGGGTGELFF.

CDR3 protein: CASSPEGAGANVLTF. CDR3 bases: TGTGCCAGCAGCCCCGAGGGGGCTGGGGCCAACGTCCTGACTTTC. This rearrangement joins TRBV7-8 to TRBJ2-6, with a possible D match to TRBD1 (6 bases). The V end was cut by 5 bases, the J end by 2 bases, with 10 bases between. There are 15 residues in the CDR3. CDR1 and CDR2 from the germline V gene are SGHVS and FQNEAQ.

The V and J genes are TRBV7-9 and TRBJ2-1; 7 nucleotides align to TRBD2. There are 16 residues in the CDR3. CDR1 is SEHNR, CDR2 FQNEAQ, per germline (reference sequence). V lost 2 bases, J lost 2 bases, and 6 bases stayed unmatched. The CDR3 nucleotides are TGTGCCAGCAGCTTAAGGCTAGCGGCCGCCTACAATGAGCAGTTCTTC. Encoded protein: CASSLRLAAAYNEQFF.

This chain uses TRBV28 with TRBJ1-5, with D possibly matching TRBD1 (6 bases). The V gene's germline CDR1 is MDHEN and CDR2 SYDVKM. V lost 7 bases, J lost 2 bases, and 15 bases lay in between. The CDR3 totals 15 residues. CDR3 in DNA: TGTGCCAGCACCTCGGGGGGGGCTGGCAATCAGCCCCAGCATTTT. This gives the protein CASTSGGAGNQPQHF.

The genes are TRBV28 and TRBJ2-5; 11 bases fit TRBD2. The ends lost 3 bases at V and 5 bases at J; junction bases unmatched: 5. Germline values: CDR1 MDHEN, CDR2 SYDVKM. The CDR3 consists of 15 residues. The CDR3 here is CASSFFGTSGETQYF. CDR3 coding DNA: TGTGCCAGCAGTTTCTTTGGGACTAGCGGCGAGACCCAGTACTTC.

The chain is built from TRBV5-8 and TRBJ1-2; TRBD1 aligns across 8 bases. With V trimmed by 9 bases and J by 8 bases, 6 bases remained unmatched. This CDR3 is 11 amino acids long. Germline CDR1 reads SGHTS; CDR2 reads YDEGEE. CDR3 protein: CATDRGLGYTF. CDR3 sequence (DNA): TGTGCCACCGACAGGGGATTAGGCTACACCTTC.

This clone was observed a handful of times. This chain uses TRBV19 with TRBJ1-5; TRBD1 agrees at 7 bases. V shed 5 bases, J shed 4 bases, and the junction held 5 bases outside the gene matches. Per germline, CDR1 LNHDA and CDR2 SQIVND (reference sequence). CDR3 length equals 14 residues. In DNA, the CDR3 is TGTGCCAGTAGTCAAACAGGGGAGAATCAGCCCCAGCATTTT. Translation: CASSQTGENQPQHF.

The chain has TRBV2 and TRBJ2-5; 8 nucleotides agree with TRBD2. The germline V gene encodes CDR1 SNHLY and CDR2 FYNNEI. V lost 1 base and J lost 5; bases outside the gene matches: 3. The CDR3 loop spans 14 amino acids. The CDR3 here is CASSEERGWETQYF. The DNA of the CDR3 is TGTGCCAGCAGTGAAGAGCGGGGGTGGGAGACCCAGTACTTC.